These 2 T cell receptor beta chains were sequenced from one sample in a study of PD-1 blockade in classical Hodgkin lymphoma. Time point indicated: cycle 4 day 1 (C4D1), after less than 7 weeks of nivolumab. There was relapse after autologous stem cell transplantation in every patient, and there was variation in brentuximab vedotin exposure. Profiled with immunoSEQ multiplex PCR; TCRdb holds only in-frame clones, not every one. Among approximately 6,700 clones listed, about 86% were seen once. The input for sequencing was peripheral blood mononuclear cells (PBMCs), taken before the fourth cycle of nivolumab. Every receptor here comes from a human donor with classical Hodgkin lymphoma.

This sequence joins TRBV6-1 and TRBJ2-7; 7 nucleotides line up with TRBD1. Germline lookup yields CDR1 MNHNS and CDR2 SASEGT. The CDR3 spans 14 residues. With 6 bases clipped from V and 6 bases from J, the junction kept 11 bases outside the gene matches. CDR3 nucleotide sequence: TGTGCCAGCAGCGGGACAGACAAATTTTCCGAGCAGTACGTC. This encodes CASSGTDKFSEQYV.

This chain links TRBV4-1 with TRBJ1-3, with a possible D match to TRBD1 (5 bases). V lost 0 bases and J 3 bases, leaving 12 bases between the germline ends. The CDR3 is made up of 16 amino acids. Germline V lookup: CDR1 MGHRA, CDR2 YSYEKL. The CDR3 region is CASSQDPGGFGNTIYF. CDR3 nucleotides: TGCGCCAGCAGCCAAGATCCGGGGGGATTTGGAAACACCATATATTTT.